This T cell receptor beta chain was identified in a study of cytomegalovirus exposure and HLA in healthy donors (dated by TCRdb to about 2017). Describing the broader study: According to an earlier analysis of around 600 of the donors, about 180 million T cells yielded 95 million to 140 million unique TCR beta sequences and approximately 280 Gb of sequence data. The number of donors typed differed by locus, with about 629-630 for A, B, C, DRB1 and DQB1, about 500 for DQA1, about 610 for DPA1, and 472 for DPB1. A separate validation cohort of more than 100 different subjects was used in addition to the roughly 720-subject first cohort. Rather than drawing on any new phenotypic data, the later analysis identified candidate immune exposures from TCR beta sequences and the way those sequences occurred across donors. The study combined high-throughput TCR immunosequencing, statistical association of individual TCRs with disease status, and machine learning to predict cytomegalovirus infection status. The study profiled the T cell repertoires of hundreds of subjects by immunosequencing and related them to cytomegalovirus serostatus. Class I and class II HLA loci were covered by the typing at four-digit resolution. The aim of the study was to test whether cataloging public T cell receptors could identify signatures of past pathogen exposure. Of the 398 genotyped donors, roughly 85% fell in the genetic ancestry cluster associated with self-reported Caucasian donors. Roughly 290 gigabases of sequencing data and 75 million to 85 million unique TCR sequences made up an early release that covered about 640 HLA-typed donors. Donor age, sex, ethnicity and CMV serostatus were compiled alongside the repertoire data. All discovery cohort repertoires had been generated on a single sequencing platform. A later analysis re-examined previously published TCR beta repertoires from 600 to 700 donors and added high-resolution HLA genotyping to investigate patterns of TCR occurrence. In an earlier analysis of several hundred of the donors, high-throughput TCR beta sequencing was used to judge whether each TCR beta V gene segment behaved as functional or pseudogenic. In a later genetic analysis, genome-wide SNP genotypes for about 65% of the roughly 670 donors were used, and that subset was treated as a discovery cohort. Among 300 to 450 genotyped donors of the cohort, an average of approximately 230,000 unique TCR beta nucleotide sequences were sequenced per donor, roughly 20% of them non-productive. Four to six DR-DQ haplotypes were handled as single units for association and clustering, since linkage in the cohort was strong.

Library generation was performed with the immunoSEQ multiplex PCR assay. A mixture of 60 forward primers for TCR Vbeta segments and 13 reverse primers for TCR Jbeta segments was used in the multiplex PCR. The CDR3 region of rearranged TCR beta genes was amplified from genomic DNA by a multiplex PCR assay. The Illumina HiSeq System was used to sequence the amplified TCR beta libraries as 87-base-pair reads. The original pipeline was this. In a later analysis, tens of millions of unique TCR beta chains were counted across the approximately 620 repertoires, and roughly 11 million of these chains were shared by at least two donors. A nearest-neighbor algorithm error-corrected the raw reads and collapsed the reads into unique sequences, merging closely related sequences to remove PCR and sequencing errors. Alignment of CDR3 sequences to IMGT reference sequences was used to assign V, D and J gene segments. For a sequence to be retained, a match of at least six nucleotides to both a V gene segment and a J gene segment was required. Rearrangements were called productive when the CDR3 lacked stop codons and stayed in frame with V and J; all others were non-productive. CDR3 was defined according to IMGT convention as the region running from the second conserved V-encoded cysteine to the conserved J-encoded phenylalanine. The earlier analysis of 500 to 650 of the donors excluded any sequence lacking an unambiguous match to a single V gene segment. An earlier analysis of a few hundred of the donors classified V segments as functional when productive rearrangements were above 56.7% and as segregating when the standard deviation between donors was above 5%. A statistical classification framework was built for diagnosing cytomegalovirus status from the catalog of TCR beta chain sequences. A later analysis assigned V and J genes by comparing TCR nucleotide sequences with IMGT/GENE-DB human TR gene sequences. A later analysis assigned CDR3 sequences and most-parsimonious VDJ recombination scenarios with the TCRdist pipeline. In a later analysis, every TCR beta chain was defined by the combination of its CDR3 amino acid sequence and its V-gene family, and reads without a unique V-gene family were dropped. To address suspected cross-contamination and a sequencing artifact, a later analysis removed some 620 highly shared, low-generation-probability nucleotide sequences. A later analysis calculated a clonal expansion index for each public chain from normalized within-repertoire ranks of inferred template counts. A later analysis computed generation probabilities with a VDJ recombination model fitted to out-of-frame rearrangements, and checked the results against IGoR. A later analysis scored TCR-TCR, TCR-HLA and TCR-CMV co-occurrence with hypergeometric tests, applying a repertoire-size bias correction to TCR pairs. In a later analysis, false discovery rates were estimated by permuting HLA or CMV assignments 20 times. In a later analysis, co-occurring TCRs were grouped with DBSCAN, and TCRdist sequence similarity was added when clustering was performed within HLA-allele-positive subsets. Repertoires with fewer than 30,000 or more than 120,000 public chains were left out of co-occurrence clustering, as were about five repertoires with anomalous nucleotide sharing. TCRdb re-hosts the immuneACCESS table, in-frame sequences only. Its copies lack some clones; in the studies checked, an unresolved V gene accounts for under half of them, and the cause for the rest is not known. Clonal size and the V and J genes are those of that table, whereas D and trimming came from the DNA. In all, the sample holds 150,000 to 200,000 clones, and roughly two thirds of those were seen once. The ten top clones hold 4% to 5.5% of the sample.

In its sample, this clone was seen a few times. No antigen is known for it. No quality values exist for individual bases; no much larger clone is one base distant. CDR1 SNHLY and CDR2 FYNNEI are derived from the germline V gene. For this chain, trimming is 8 bases at the V end and 3 bases at the J end, and the number of junction bases without a gene match is 5. Its CDR3 holds 14 amino acids, cysteine through phenylalanine. Only the CDR3 DNA is retained, 42 bases long and in frame from the first base. The cohort was made up of approximately 670 healthy bone marrow donors. Cohort members were all nominally healthy when sampled, although unrecorded immune exposures were likely present. The donor tested CMV seropositive, placing the donor among the 290 or so seropositive members of the cohort. Every donor gave a peripheral blood sample, and the peripheral blood mononuclear cells from that sample were used for TCR beta sequencing. The Qiagen DNeasy Blood Extraction Kit was used to extract genomic DNA from the blood cell samples.

What the authors observed across the whole study: Correlated functional status among segregating V segments might reflect linkage disequilibrium, but an unknown experimental factor could not be ruled out. A few of the identified cytomegalovirus-associated TCR beta chains were confirmed in vitro to be specific for cytomegalovirus antigens. The only immune exposure information available for the cohort was CMV serostatus. In a later analysis, the rate of TCR association differed among HLA loci, with DRB1 alleles having the most associated TCRs and HLA-C alleles having the fewest. Only TCR beta chains were sequenced in this cohort, and the absence of alpha or paired-chain data limited detectable features. An association between a missense DCLRE1C variant and V-gene and J-gene trimming of TCR beta chains was found in a later genetic analysis and replicated in an independent cohort. Because some donors lacked HLA typing at each locus, the association tests relied only on the typed subset. Broadly in line with IMGT annotations, most TCR beta V segments showed up in productive rearrangements about 87% or about 30% of the time in an earlier analysis of several hundred of the donors. It was suggested by the authors that the approach could potentially be generalized to other disease states and immunological phenotypes. A further reported finding was that TCR beta sequences accurately predicted the HLA-A and HLA-B alleles for most subjects in the first cohort. A later analysis found that most CMV-associated TCR beta chains appeared HLA-restricted, with HLA associations seemingly driven largely by CMV exposure. Strong co-occurrence of HLA alleles, especially DR and DQ, made assigning TCR associations to individual alleles difficult. Compared with equally common non-associated chains, HLA-associated TCR beta chains in a later analysis were more clonally expanded and had lower generation probabilities. Roughly uniform sequencing depth across donors was assumed in presence/absence analyses, although this assumption may not hold. According to a later analysis, parvovirus B19, influenza, CMV and Epstein-Barr virus appeared linked to several top co-occurrence clusters. Compared with the 666-donor mean, donors in an Asian-associated ancestry cluster had fewer N-insertions in productive TCRs, according to a later genetic analysis. The classifier was reported to diagnose cytomegalovirus status with high specificity and sensitivity in both the original cohort and the validation cohort. Across donors, most TCR sequences were observed very rarely, whereas some public TCRs were present in many individuals. A later analysis associated around 16,000 TCR beta sequences with specific HLA alleles at a false discovery rate of 0.05. The earlier analysis of about 600 of the donors excluded fewer than 20 rarely observed V segments, including chromosome 9 orphons, because counts were too low. The 87-base-pair reads could not distinguish some IMGT-functional V segments, including TRBV6-2 and TRBV6-3, so those segments were excluded. A cluster of highly shared sequence variants was judged likely to represent a technical artifact of the sequencing pipeline. The study listed around 160 TCR beta chains as associated with cytomegalovirus.

The rearranged chain carries TRBV2 and TRBJ2-2; 8 central nucleotides agree with TRBD1. Sequenced input: PBMCs. The TCR sequence derives from a woman aged 18-29 years in good health and CMV-seropositive. The sequenced DNA: TGTGCCAGCCAGGGGGCTTTGGACACCGGGGAGCTGTTTTTT. Its protein is CASQGALDTGELFF.